This TCR beta chain originates from a study of cytomegalovirus exposure and HLA in healthy donors. As for the study in general: As released early, the data held 70 million to 95 million unique TCRs from HLA-typed donors.

Details on this clone: Its antigen is as yet unknown.

The primer mix had 60 Vbeta and 13 Jbeta primers. Method: immunoSEQ multiplex PCR; TCRdb's copy keeps in-frame clones and lacks some. Here the sample table reports 140,000 to 150,000 clones. The CDR3 covers 13 residues. From germline, CDR1 is SEHNR and CDR2 FQNEAQ (reference sequence). V lost 5 bases and J 3 bases, leaving 11 bases between the germline ends. Study conclusions and caveats: HLA restriction was apparent for most CMV-associated TCR beta chains in a later analysis. In a later analysis, a missense DCLRE1C variant was linked to TCR beta V- and J-gene trimming. The authors confirmed in vitro that a few CMV-associated chains were specific for CMV antigens.

V and J are TRBV7-9 and TRBJ2-7; D not certain. The TCR was taken from a woman between 45 and 65 years old in good health and CMV-seronegative. Material for sequencing was PBMCs. The CDR3 is CASSPGSGYEQYF. For the CDR3, the DNA is TGTGCCAGCAGCCCGGGTTCGGGCTACGAGCAGTACTTC.